Listed below are T cell receptor beta chains from one sample, sequenced in a study of long-term antiretroviral therapy in people with HIV. Measured with immunoSEQ multiplex PCR; TCRdb has only the in-frame clones, and not every one. The table includes some 22,000 clones, about 85% detected once. The sample here was unsorted PBMCs, taken approximately 4 years after starting antiretroviral therapy. The receptor set was obtained from a man younger than 30 with HIV. Both conserved end residues are part of each CDR3. Each record gives: V gene, clone size, CDR3 length, D gene, J gene, CDR3 protein, CDR3 DNA. The D gene is left open where the match is weak. Clone size is not always given. Where it is, it says once, few, many or a class for expanded clones.

TRBV6-1	once	12	NA	TRBJ1-2	CASSATAYGYTF	TGTGCCAGCAGTGCGACAGCTTATGGCTACACCTTC
TRBV4-2	NA	17	TRBD1	TRBJ1-5	CASSQGTGVLSNQPQHF	TGTGCCAGCAGCCAAGGGACAGGGGTCCTTAGCAATCAGCCCCAGCATTTT
TRBV28	few	15	NA	TRBJ1-1	CASSPLVEDDLGAFF	TGTGCCAGCAGCCCTTTAGTGGAGGACGACCTCGGGGCTTTCTTT
TRBV19	NA	14	NA	TRBJ1-3	CASSSGTDGNTIYF	TGTGCCAGTAGCTCCGGGACGGATGGAAACACCATATATTTT
TRBV10-3	NA	16	NA	TRBJ2-3	CAISEWKGDGTDTQYF	TGTGCCATCAGTGAATGGAAGGGGGACGGCACAGATACGCAGTATTTT
TRBV4-1	NA	15	NA	TRBJ1-1	CASSQYDGDNTEAFF	TGCGCCAGCAGCCAATATGATGGGGATAACACTGAAGCTTTCTTT
TRBV19	NA	12	TRBD2	TRBJ2-3	CASIGTSDTQYF	TGTGCCAGTATCGGGACTAGTGATACGCAGTATTTT
TRBV7-9	NA	14	NA	TRBJ1-5	CASSSQGNNQPQHF	TGTGCCAGCAGCTCACAGGGTAATAATCAGCCCCAGCATTTT
TRBV7-8	NA	14	TRBD1	TRBJ1-5	CASSPGQGRQPQHF	TGTGCCAGCAGCCCGGGACAGGGTAGGCAGCCCCAGCATTTT
TRBV18	NA	14	NA	TRBJ2-2	CASSRQEDTGELFF	TGTGCCAGCTCACGACAGGAAGACACCGGGGAGCTGTTTTTT
TRBV6-5	once	15	NA	TRBJ2-3	CASSLRGRDVDTQYF	TGTGCCAGCAGCTTAAGAGGCAGGGATGTAGATACGCAGTATTTT
TRBV19	NA	14	NA	TRBJ1-6	CASSVSKGRSPLHF	TGTGCCAGTAGTGTGAGCAAGGGAAGATCACCCCTCCACTTT
TRBV5-1	NA	12	NA	TRBJ1-2	CASTTKNYGYTF	TGCGCCAGCACGACAAAAAACTATGGCTACACCTTC
TRBV7-3	NA	15	NA	TRBJ1-2	CASSFSGTPNYGYTF	TGTGCCAGCAGCTTCTCAGGGACTCCGAACTATGGCTACACCTTC
TRBV2	NA	12	NA	TRBJ2-5	CASSGDSETQYF	TGTGCCAGCAGTGGGGATAGTGAGACCCAGTACTTC
TRBV28	NA	16	NA	TRBJ1-2	CASRYSATTKNYGYTF	TGTGCCAGCAGATACTCAGCCACAACAAAAAACTATGGCTACACCTTC
TRBV5-6	NA	13	NA	TRBJ2-5	CASSSWVQETQYF	TGTGCCAGCAGTTCGTGGGTACAAGAGACCCAGTACTTC
TRBV7-9	NA	14	TRBD1	TRBJ1-6	CASSPDRDLSPLHF	TGTGCCAGCAGCCCCGACAGGGATCTTTCACCCCTCCACTTT
TRBV30	NA	15	TRBD2	TRBJ2-3	CASEVLAGSTDTQYF	TGTGCCTCTGAGGTACTAGCGGGGAGCACAGATACGCAGTATTTT
TRBV5-1	NA	15	NA	TRBJ1-1	CASSSRTDMNTEAFF	TGCGCCAGCAGCTCTCGGACGGATATGAACACTGAAGCTTTCTTT
TRBV28	NA	15	NA	TRBJ1-6	CASSLIGSYNSPLHF	TGTGCCAGCAGTTTGATAGGCTCCTATAATTCACCCCTCCACTTT